What follows describes a single T cell receptor (beta chain). Its antigen remains unidentified. The germline gives CDR1 SGHTA, CDR2 FQGNSA. The V end lost 2 bases, the J end lost 4 bases, and 11 bases lay between the germline ends. CDR3 length: 14 residues. The data stem from a study of T cell responses to AZD1222 COVID-19 vaccine. Assay used: immunoSEQ multiplex PCR; TCRdb lists only in-frame clones, some missing. The sample consists of 150,000 to 200,000 clones, about 90% of them appearing once. Notes on the study in general: In all cases, repertoires were sampled only after the peak T cell response. Close to half of all spike-specific TCRs reportedly target regions of the variants that are unmutated. Recipients of two AZD1222 doses showed rising Spike-specific TCR breadth and depth.

The gene calls are TRBV7-2 and TRBJ1-2; the D gene is possibly TRBD1 (5 bases). Sequences were derived from peripheral blood, sampled on day 0 of AZD1222 vaccination. The sequence was obtained from an adult in good health. This CDR3 reads CASSLRQGSYGYTF. CDR3 nucleotide sequence: TGTGCCAGCAGCTTACGTCAGGGATCCTATGGCTACACCTTC.